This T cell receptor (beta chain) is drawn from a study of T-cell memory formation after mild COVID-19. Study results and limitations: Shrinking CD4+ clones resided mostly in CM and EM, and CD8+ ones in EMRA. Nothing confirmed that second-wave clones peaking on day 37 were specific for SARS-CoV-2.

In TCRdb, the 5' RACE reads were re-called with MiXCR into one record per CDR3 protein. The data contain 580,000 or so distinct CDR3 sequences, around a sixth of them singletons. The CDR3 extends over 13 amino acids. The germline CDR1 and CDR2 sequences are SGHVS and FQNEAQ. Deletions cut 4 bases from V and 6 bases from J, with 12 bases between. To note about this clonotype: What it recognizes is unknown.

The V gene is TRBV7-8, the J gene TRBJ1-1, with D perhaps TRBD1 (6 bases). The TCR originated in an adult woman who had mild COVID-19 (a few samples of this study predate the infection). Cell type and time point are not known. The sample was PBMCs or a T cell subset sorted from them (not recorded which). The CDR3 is CASSYQGRAEAFF. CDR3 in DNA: TGTGCCAGCAGCTATCAGGGGAGGGCTGAAGCTTTCTTT.